One sample yielded the 15 T cell receptor beta chains listed below, sequenced in a study of identical twins. TCRdb reprocessed the 5' RACE reads with MiXCR, giving one entry per CDR3 protein. The table records roughly 720,000 distinct CDR3 sequences, roughly 18% of them present only once. A further study also used this sample, focusing on T cells expressing NK-cell markers.

Sequenced input: PBMCs. These TCRs come from a woman aged 18-30 years in good health.

The rearrangement uses TRBV5-1 and TRBJ2-1, with D perhaps being TRBD1 or TRBD2 (6 bases each). From germline, CDR1 is SGHRS and CDR2 YFSETQ. The germline V and J ends were trimmed by 0 bases and 2 bases, with 18 bases remaining between them. The CDR3 contains 18 residues. This CDR3 reads CASSLGGGPGATYNEQFF. As DNA, the CDR3 is TGCGCCAGCAGCTTGGGTGGGGGGCCGGGGGCGACCTACAATGAGCAGTTCTTC. Looking up the rest from reference TRBV5-1 and TRBJ2-1 gives the full variable domain: KAGVTQTPRYLIKTRGQQVTLSCSPISGHRSVSWYQQTPGQGLQFLFEYFSETQRNKGNFPGRFSGRQFSNSRSEMNVSTLELGDSALYLCASSLGGGPGATYNEQFFGPGTRLTVL.

This clonotype was recorded a few times. CDR3 region: CASSARERASYEQYF. The CDR3 nucleotides read TGTGCCAGCAGCGCTCGGGAGCGGGCCTCCTACGAGCAGTACTTC. V and J are TRBV5-5 and TRBJ2-7, with a weak D call TRBD2 (6 bases). This CDR3 contains 15 residues. Germline CDR1 SGHKS, CDR2 YYEKEE (reference sequence). Trimming removed 4 bases at V and 0 bases at J, with 14 bases between.

This clonotype was observed a few times. V is TRBV10-2 and J is TRBJ2-7; 7 nucleotides align to TRBD2. J was trimmed by 3 bases and V by 4 bases; bases with no gene match: 3. Germline V gene data show CDR1 as WSHSY and CDR2 as SAAADI. The CDR3 has 13 residues. CDR3 residues: CASSVAGDYEQYF. CDR3 nucleotides: TGCGCCAGCAGTGTTGCGGGGGACTACGAGCAGTACTTC.

This clonotype was picked up a small number of times. The rearrangement uses TRBV4-1 and TRBJ2-5; a possible D gene is TRBD1 (6 bases). CDR3 length: 18 amino acids. The V end lost 0 bases, the J end lost 4 bases, and 21 bases lay between the germline ends. The germline gives CDR1 MGHRA, CDR2 YSYEKL. The CDR3 loop is CASSQDVQRQVRGETQYF. CDR3 DNA: TGCGCCAGCAGCCAAGATGTGCAAAGACAGGTACGGGGAGAGACCCAGTACTTC.

This clonotype was picked up many times. This chain joins TRBV20-1 and TRBJ2-7, with TRBD2 identical over 7 bases. Looked up from germline, CDR1 is DFQATT and CDR2 is SNEGSKA (reference sequence). This CDR3 is built from 13 residues. V shed 5 bases, J shed 3 bases, and the junction held 7 bases outside the gene matches. CDR3 sequence reads: CSASPGLYYEQYF. As DNA, the CDR3 is TGCAGTGCTTCCCCGGGACTATACTACGAGCAGTACTTC.

This chain joins TRBV20-1 and TRBJ1-1; 8 nucleotides line up with TRBD1. Germline V gene sequence: CDR1 DFQATT, CDR2 SNEGSKA (reference sequence). The CDR3 contains 14 residues. Trimming removed 3 bases from V and 4 bases from J; junction bases left unmatched: 7. The CDR3 region has the DNA TGCAGTGCTAGGGACCGGACAGGGCTCACTGAAGCTTTCTTT. This gives the protein CSARDRTGLTEAFF.

The genes are TRBV25-1 and TRBJ2-7; D call uncertain. The CDR3 sequence is 12 residues long. The V and J ends lost 6 bases and 5 bases respectively, with 11 bases between them. CDR1 MGHDK and CDR2 SYGVNS come from the germline V gene. CDR3 protein: CASSPGRDEQYF. CDR3 sequence (DNA): TGTGCCAGCAGCCCCGGAAGGGACGAGCAGTACTTC.

This clonotype turned up a few times. The chain carries TRBV5-1 and TRBJ2-3; perhaps D is TRBD1 or TRBD2 (5 bases each). The CDR3 runs to 14 residues. Deletions cut 7 bases from V and 0 bases from J, with 12 bases between. Germline V gene lookup returns CDR1 SGHRS and CDR2 YFSETQ. CDR3 bases: TGCGCCAGCGAACCGGGACCGAGCACAGATACGCAGTATTTT. Its protein is CASEPGPSTDTQYF.

The V gene is TRBV29-1, the J gene TRBJ1-1, with D tentatively TRBD1 (5 bases). Trimming pared 6 bases from V and 1 base from J, leaving 18 bases between. The CDR3 loop spans 15 amino acids. Germline V CDR1 and CDR2: SQVTM, ANQGSEA. The CDR3 nucleotides read TGCAGCGTCACCGCAGGGACCAGAACGAACACTGAAGCTTTCTTT. Translation: CSVTAGTRTNTEAFF.

V and J are TRBV4-1 and TRBJ1-2; D perhaps matches TRBD1 (5 bases). V gave up 3 bases and J gave up 2 bases, with 22 bases separating them. The germline CDR1 and CDR2 sequences are MGHRA and YSYEKL. The CDR3 consists of 18 residues. The CDR3 DNA is TGCGCCAGCAGCCACTTAAGCCCCCCGGGACGGATGAACTATGGCTACACCTTC. Protein sequence: CASSHLSPPGRMNYGYTF.

The chain combines TRBV5-1 with TRBJ2-1; a weak D match, TRBD2 (5 bases). Germline loops: CDR1 SGHRS, CDR2 YFSETQ. CDR3 length: 11 residues. Trimming removed 7 bases at V and 12 bases at J, with 14 bases between. Here the CDR3 DNA reads TGCGCCAGCTCCGAAGCGGCCGGGCAGTTCTTC. Translated, it gives CASSEAAGQFF.

This clonotype was counted between two and nine times. The chain couples TRBV5-8 to TRBJ2-7, with 9 bases identical to TRBD1. J was trimmed by 5 bases and V by 4 bases; bases with no gene match: 7. Germline V gene sequence: CDR1 SGHTS, CDR2 YDEGEE. CDR3 length: 14 amino acids. The CDR3 region has the DNA TGTGCCAGCAGCCTCGGGACAGGGAGGAACGAGCAGTACTTC. Protein product: CASSLGTGRNEQYF.

This clonotype was counted a few times. The J gene is TRBJ2-4, the V gene TRBV5-1; the D is unclear. CDR1 and CDR2 (germline): SGHRS, YFSETQ. V was pared by 3 bases and J by 5 bases, with 9 bases between. The CDR3 spans 13 residues. The CDR3 DNA is TGCGCCAGCAGCTCTGTCACAGAAAACATTCAGTACTTC. It encodes CASSSVTENIQYF.

The chain carries TRBV6-1 and TRBJ2-3; tentative D call: TRBD2 (5 bases). CDR3 length: 17 residues. Germline CDR1 is MNHNS and CDR2 is SASEGT. Trimming shortened V by 0 bases and J by 0 bases, and 13 bases separated the two germline ends. For the CDR3, the DNA is TGTGCCAGCAGTGAAGCGCTAACGGGGTCTAGCACAGATACGCAGTATTTT. Its translation: CASSEALTGSSTDTQYF.

This clonotype was observed a few times. The chain employs TRBV7-2 and TRBJ2-1; tentatively, D is TRBD1 or TRBD2 (5 bases each). Germline V gene sequence: CDR1 SGHTA, CDR2 FQGNSA. Trimming cost V 3 bases and J 4 bases, with 19 bases left between them. This CDR3 comprises 17 residues. The CDR3 sequence is CASSFEPGTVRYNEQFF. In DNA form, the CDR3 reads TGTGCCAGCAGCTTTGAGCCGGGGACGGTGAGGTACAATGAGCAGTTCTTC.